Below, 24 T cell receptor beta chains from the same sample are listed, as sequenced in a study of shared clonotypes between healthy human individuals. Produced via immunoSEQ multiplex PCR; TCRdb's table is partial and in-frame only. In the table there are hundreds of thousands of clones, less than 85% of which are singletons. Source material: memory CD4+ T cells sorted from blood. Subset indicated: CD45RA-negative fraction. These TCRs come from a woman aged 30 to 39 in good health.

The chain links TRBV6-1 to TRBJ1-5, with TRBD1 identical over 7 bases. CDR3 length equals 13 residues. Germline values: CDR1 MNHNS, CDR2 SASEGT. V lost 5 bases and J lost 5; bases outside the gene matches: 3. The chain's CDR3 is CASSRQGDQPQHF. The DNA for the CDR3 is TGTGCCAGCAGTCGGCAGGGGGATCAGCCCCAGCATTTT.

The chain has TRBV7-8 and TRBJ2-2; no clear D. Trimming took 5 bases from V and 2 from J, leaving 9 bases between them. This CDR3 is built from 14 residues. Germline V gene lookup returns CDR1 SGHVS and CDR2 FQNEAQ. CDR3 coding DNA: TGTGCCAGCAGCCCATACGTAAACACCGGGGAGCTGTTTTTT. Amino acids: CASSPYVNTGELFF.

This clone was recorded many times. The gene calls are TRBV10-3 and TRBJ2-7; D might be TRBD2 (5 bases). In germline, CDR1 is ENHRY, CDR2 SYGVKD. CDR3 length: 13 amino acids. Trimming pared 7 bases from V and 3 bases from J, leaving 13 bases between. The CDR3 region is CAIKEGLLYEQYF. CDR3 nucleotide sequence: TGTGCCATCAAAGAAGGACTTCTCTACGAGCAGTACTTC.

This clone was detected only once. The CDR3 coding sequence is TGTGCCAGCAGCGACGGGACAGTAGGAGAGCAGTACTTC. Translating it yields CASSDGTVGEQYF. The chain recombines TRBV28 with TRBJ2-7, with 7 bases fitting TRBD1. V gave up 6 bases and J gave up 7 bases; unmatched junction bases: 9. This CDR3 is built from 13 residues. Germline V gene lookup returns CDR1 MDHEN and CDR2 SYDVKM.

The chain combines TRBV2 with TRBJ2-1; 12 positions agree with TRBD2. The CDR3 runs 17 residues. Germline V gene lookup returns CDR1 SNHLY and CDR2 FYNNEI. V shed 8 bases, J shed 5 bases, and the junction held 13 bases outside the gene matches. Here the CDR3 reads CASLRLAGGPPDNEQFF. CDR3 bases: TGTGCCAGCCTCAGGCTAGCGGGAGGGCCGCCGGACAATGAGCAGTTCTTC. Full variable domain (missing parts from reference TRBV2 and TRBJ2-1): EPEVTQTPSHQVTQMGQEVILRCVPISNHLYFYWYRQILGQKVEFLVSFYNNEISEKSEIFDDQFSVERPDGSNFTLKIRSTKLEDSAMYFCASLRLAGGPPDNEQFFGPGTRLTVL.

The chain uses TRBV18 and TRBJ1-1; D unclear. Germline loops: CDR1 KGHSH, CDR2 LQKENI. Trimming pared 1 base from V and 4 bases from J, leaving 10 bases between. CDR3 size: 14 residues. CDR3 protein: CASSPLEGGTEAFF. The CDR3, as DNA: TGTGCCAGCTCACCACTAGAGGGTGGCACTGAAGCTTTCTTT.

A few counts support this clone. The chain employs TRBV19 and TRBJ2-5; TRBD2 matches 14 bases. The germline V gene has CDR1 LNHDA and CDR2 SQIVND (reference sequence). This CDR3 spans 13 amino acids. V trimming: 8 bases; J trimming: 7 bases; junction bases outside the gene matches: 3. The CDR3 DNA reads TGTGCCAGTGGGACTAGCGGGAGAGGGACCCAGTACTTC. This encodes CASGTSGRGTQYF. Drawing the rest from reference TRBV19 and TRBJ2-5, the complete variable domain is DGGITQSPKYLFRKEGQNVTLSCEQNLNHDAMYWYRQDPGQGLRLIYYSQIVNDFQKGDIAEGYSVSREKKESFPLTVTSAQKNPTAFYLCASGTSGRGTQYFGPGTRLLVL.

In this sample, this clone turned up many times. This sequence joins TRBV28 and TRBJ2-5, with a tentative D call TRBD1 (5 bases). The ends were cut back, 9 bases at V and 1 base at J, with 15 bases in the middle. CDR3 length equals 14 residues. The V gene's germline CDR1 is MDHEN and CDR2 SYDVKM. The CDR3: CASTPGHIQETQYF. CDR3 nucleotide sequence: TGTGCCAGTACCCCCGGACACATCCAAGAGACCCAGTACTTC.

This chain links TRBV11-2 with TRBJ2-2; TRBD2 aligns across 12 bases. The CDR3 covers 15 residues. CDR1 is SGHAT and CDR2 is FQNNGV in the germline V gene. The V gene end was trimmed by 4 bases and the J gene end by 6 bases; junction bases not matched to a gene: 3. CDR3 sequence reads: CASSYSSGRAGELFF. CDR3 DNA sequence: TGTGCCAGCAGCTATTCTAGCGGGAGGGCCGGGGAGCTGTTTTTT.

This sequence joins TRBV27 and TRBJ2-7; the match to TRBD1 covers 9 bases. The CDR3 contains 15 residues. With V trimmed by 5 bases and J by 1 base, 6 bases remained unmatched. Germline V gives CDR1 MNHEY, CDR2 SMNVEV (reference sequence). The CDR3 bases are TGTGCCAGCAGTACCTCGGGACAGGGTTCCTACGAGCAGTACTTC. This sequence encodes CASSTSGQGSYEQYF.

CDR3 DNA sequence: TGTGCCAGCAGGCGGGGGGGGATGGGTCAGCCCCAGCATTTT. This sequence encodes CASRRGGMGQPQHF. V usage is TRBV27 and J usage is TRBJ1-5; tentatively, D is TRBD1 (5 bases). This CDR3 is built from 14 residues. The V gene lost 6 bases and the J gene lost 6 bases, with 15 bases spanning the gap. Germline V lookup: CDR1 MNHEY, CDR2 SMNVEV (reference sequence).

The chain recombines TRBV5-1 with TRBJ2-3; TRBD1 might be the D (6 bases). This CDR3 spans 14 amino acids. Trimming took 2 bases from V and 1 from J, leaving 8 bases between them. Germline lookup yields CDR1 SGHRS and CDR2 YFSETQ. CDR3 residues: CASSFQGRTDTQYF. The CDR3 DNA follows: TGCGCCAGCAGCTTTCAGGGGCGCACAGATACGCAGTATTTT.

The count of this clone is one. The chain employs TRBV18 and TRBJ2-3; possibly TRBD2 for D (6 bases). The ends were cut back, 0 bases at V and 0 bases at J, with 13 bases in the middle. This CDR3 has 17 amino acids. Germline CDR1 and CDR2: KGHSH and LQKENI. CDR3 loop: CASSPPGASASTDTQYF. CDR3 nucleotide sequence: TGTGCCAGCTCACCACCCGGGGCTAGCGCTAGCACAGATACGCAGTATTTT.

The chain couples TRBV7-9 to TRBJ2-3; 11 bases line up with TRBD2. V gave up 5 bases and J gave up 2 bases; unmatched junction bases: 12. CDR3 length: 18 amino acids. Germline CDR1 reads SEHNR; CDR2 reads FQNEAQ (reference sequence). The CDR3 nucleotides read TGTGCCAGCAGCCATACTAGCGGGAGTTTGTTTCCCACAGATACGCAGTATTTT. This encodes CASSHTSGSLFPTDTQYF.

This sequence joins TRBV10-3 and TRBJ2-7; D assignment may be TRBD1 or TRBD2 (5 bases each). The CDR3 has 13 amino acids. CDR1 is ENHRY, CDR2 SYGVKD, per germline. Deletions cut 2 bases from V and 5 bases from J, with 10 bases between. CDR3 in amino acids: CAISEEGWDEQYF. The CDR3 DNA is TGTGCCATCAGTGAGGAGGGGTGGGACGAGCAGTACTTC.

Remarks on this clone: In the same sample, other DNA sequences code for this CDR3. This chain joins TRBV5-1 and TRBJ1-1; maybe TRBD1 (6 bases). Germline values: CDR1 SGHRS, CDR2 YFSETQ. V lost 0 bases to trimming and J lost 4 bases, with 7 bases between them. The CDR3 loop spans 13 amino acids. For the CDR3, the DNA is TGCGCCAGCAGCTTGGTGGGGGCCACTGAAGCTTTCTTT. Its translation: CASSLVGATEAFF.

This clone was seen a few times. The J gene is TRBJ1-5, the V gene TRBV5-6; D is possibly TRBD1 (5 bases). V was clipped by 4 bases and J by 0 bases, with 14 bases between them. This CDR3 is built from 16 residues. Germline CDR1 is SGHDT and CDR2 is YYEEEE. As DNA, the CDR3 is TGTGCCAGCAGCACTCGACAGAAAAATAGCAATCAGCCCCAGCATTTT. This translates into CASSTRQKNSNQPQHF.

J is TRBJ2-3 and V is TRBV7-9; 9 bases line up with TRBD1. Unmatched junction bases numbered 8, after V lost 5 bases and J lost 5 bases. The V gene's germline CDR1 is SEHNR and CDR2 FQNEAQ (reference sequence). The CDR3 is made up of 15 amino acids. CDR3 DNA: TGTGCCAGCAGCCCGGGACAGGGTAAAGGAGATACGCAGTATTTT. The encoded protein is CASSPGQGKGDTQYF.

As to this clone: This CDR3 is also generated by other DNA sequences in the sample. The chain has TRBV5-1 and TRBJ2-3; D is unclear. Germline lookup yields CDR1 SGHRS and CDR2 YFSETQ. This CDR3 has 14 residues. Trimming took off 0 bases at V and 3 bases at J, with 8 bases between the two ends. The CDR3 region has the DNA TGCGCCAGCAGCTTGGCGGCAGAGACAGATACGCAGTATTTT. This codes for CASSLAAETDTQYF.

The gene calls are TRBV19 and TRBJ2-3; 11 bases line up with TRBD2. Germline V lookup: CDR1 LNHDA, CDR2 SQIVND (reference sequence). This CDR3 has 14 residues. With 7 bases clipped from V and 4 bases from J, the junction kept 4 bases outside the gene matches. This chain's CDR3 is CASTVLAGADTQYF. The CDR3, as DNA: TGTGCCAGTACGGTACTAGCGGGAGCAGATACGCAGTATTTT.

This clone was recorded a few times. The CDR3 reads CASSSGTSGRNEQFF. The CDR3 coding sequence is TGTGCCAGCAGTTCCGGGACTAGCGGGAGGAATGAGCAGTTCTTC. The V gene is TRBV28, the J gene TRBJ2-1, with 15 positions matching TRBD2. The CDR3 sequence is 15 residues long. After removal of 4 bases from V and 7 bases from J, the junction contained 2 bases not matched to a gene. Germline loops: CDR1 MDHEN, CDR2 SYDVKM.

This chain links TRBV28 with TRBJ1-1; D perhaps matches TRBD1 (6 bases). V lost 4 bases, J lost 3 bases, and 12 bases lay in between. The CDR3 is 14 amino acids. Germline V gene lookup returns CDR1 MDHEN and CDR2 SYDVKM. In DNA, the CDR3 is TGTGCCAGCAGTTCCTTAACAGGGTACACTGAAGCTTTCTTT. Protein sequence: CASSSLTGYTEAFF.

This clone was picked up a small number of times. J is TRBJ2-5 and V is TRBV29-1; 9 bases are shared with TRBD1. The CDR3 spans 12 residues. V shed 6 bases, J shed 6 bases, and the junction held 5 bases outside the gene matches. The germline V gene has CDR1 SQVTM and CDR2 ANQGSEA. Here the CDR3 DNA reads TGCAGCGTCAGACAGGGGGGGCAGACCCAGTACTTC. Its translation is CSVRQGGQTQYF.

The chain is built from TRBV27 and TRBJ1-1; no definite D call. CDR1 and CDR2 (germline): MNHEY, SMNVEV (reference sequence). Trimming removed 7 bases from V and 5 bases from J, with 8 bases in between. The CDR3 is made up of 11 amino acids. CDR3 region: CASNRGTEAFF. The CDR3 region has the DNA TGTGCCAGCAACCGAGGGACTGAAGCTTTCTTT.